The rows below give T cell receptor beta chains drawn from one sample of a study of T cells in Graves' hyperthyroidism and ophthalmopathy. MiXCR was run by TCRdb on the multiplex PCR reads, yielding one entry per CDR3 protein. The table includes fewer than 750,000 distinct CDR3 sequences, about 15% detected once. The sequencing input was blood. Receptor source: a woman in her forties with Graves' ophthalmopathy. The CDR3 runs from the conserved cysteine through the conserved F or W. D genes are given only for firm matches. Size tells how often a clone was seen (once, few, many) or the class of an expanded clone, and some rows leave it out.

D: -
V: TRBV15
J: TRBJ1-1
size: many
DNA: TGTGCCACCAGCAGAGATTTGACGAGAACTGAAGCTTTCTTT
CDR3: CATSRDLTRTEAFF

D: TRBD2
V: TRBV7-8
J: TRBJ2-7
size: few
DNA: TGTGCCAGCAGCTCGACTAGCGGGAGCTTCAGCGAGCAGTACTTC
CDR3: CASSSTSGSFSEQYF

D: -
V: TRBV7-8
J: TRBJ2-2
size: few
DNA: TGTGCCAGCAGCTTAGCGCGAGGGCGCGGGGAGCTGTTTTTT
CDR3: CASSLARGRGELFF

D: TRBD1
V: TRBV24-1
J: TRBJ2-5
size: many
DNA: TGTGCCACCAGTGATTTCGGACAGGGGGTGGGCGAGACCCAGTACTTC
CDR3: CATSDFGQGVGETQYF

D: -
V: TRBV5-4
J: TRBJ1-2
size: -
DNA: TGTGCCAGCAGCACCGTCGGACAGTCAGACTATGGCTACACCTTC
CDR3: CASSTVGQSDYGYTF

D: -
V: TRBV6-1
J: TRBJ2-7
size: many
DNA: TGTGCCAGCAGTGAACGTTTAGAGGGGTCCTACGAGCAGTACTTC
CDR3: CASSERLEGSYEQYF

D: -
V: TRBV5-6
J: TRBJ1-4
size: many
DNA: TGTGCCAGCAGCTTGGAGGGGCCGGGAGATACTATGGGTGAAAAACTGTTTTTT
CDR3: CASSLEGPGDTMGEKLFF

D: -
V: TRBV6-2/TRBV6-3
J: TRBJ2-7
size: few
DNA: TGTGCTACGGGATACTCCTACGAGCAGTACTTC
CDR3: CATGYSYEQYF

D: TRBD2
V: TRBV27
J: TRBJ2-7
size: few
DNA: TGTGCCAGCAGCTCGGGGGGTTTCTACGAGCAGTACTTC
CDR3: CASSSGGFYEQYF

D: -
V: TRBV6-5
J: TRBJ2-7
size: -
DNA: TGTGCCAGCAGTTACTCGGGGGCTCCGGGGGCCTCCTACGAGCAGTACTTC
CDR3: CASSYSGAPGASYEQYF

D: TRBD2
V: TRBV6-2/TRBV6-3
J: TRBJ2-7
size: many
DNA: TGTGCCAGCCTTACCAGGACTAGCGGGAGGGCCATCGAGCAGTACTTC
CDR3: CASLTRTSGRAIEQYF

D: TRBD2
V: TRBV28
J: TRBJ2-7
size: many
DNA: TGTGCCAGCAGTCTGAGCGGGACTAGCGTATACGAGCAGTACTTC
CDR3: CASSLSGTSVYEQYF

D: -
V: TRBV6-2/TRBV6-3
J: TRBJ1-1
size: many
DNA: TGTGCCAGCAGTTACAATGGGGGAGTCGACACTGAAGCTTTCTTT
CDR3: CASSYNGGVDTEAFF

D: TRBD1
V: TRBV6-1
J: TRBJ1-1
size: -
DNA: TGTGCCAGCAGAGACAGGGGGCGGTGGACTGAAGCTTTCTTT
CDR3: CASRDRGRWTEAFF

D: -
V: TRBV7-9
J: TRBJ1-1
size: many
DNA: TGTGCCAGCAGCTTAGAGGTGAGGAGCACTGAAGCTTTCTTT
CDR3: CASSLEVRSTEAFF

D: TRBD1
V: TRBV29-1
J: TRBJ2-7
size: many
DNA: TGCAGCGTATCGGGACAGGGGCACTACGAGCAGTACTTC
CDR3: CSVSGQGHYEQYF

D: -
V: TRBV20-1
J: TRBJ2-7
size: many
DNA: TGCAGTGCTAGATCCGCCAGGCTTCCCGACGAGCAGTACTTC
CDR3: CSARSARLPDEQYF

D: TRBD1
V: TRBV3-1
J: TRBJ1-5
size: -
DNA: TGTGCCAGCAGCCAGGGAGGGGGCGCGGGCAATCAGCCCCAGCATTTT
CDR3: CASSQGGGAGNQPQHF

D: TRBD2
V: TRBV6-2/TRBV6-3
J: TRBJ2-7
size: many
DNA: TGTGCCAGCACCCAAGGCCGAGCGGGAGTGATCTACGAGCAGTACTTC
CDR3: CASTQGRAGVIYEQYF

D: -
V: TRBV6-2/TRBV6-3
J: TRBJ2-7
size: many
DNA: TGTGCCAGCAGTCCCCCGCCGTCCTACGAGCAGTACTTC
CDR3: CASSPPPSYEQYF

D: -
V: TRBV6-2/TRBV6-3
J: TRBJ2-5
size: -
DNA: TGTGCCAGCAGATGGGACCGACACCAAGAGACCCAGTACTTC
CDR3: CASRWDRHQETQYF

D: -
V: TRBV5-6
J: TRBJ1-2
size: many
DNA: TGTGCCAGCAGCCTGCGAGAGGCCGAAGTCTTTGGCTACACCTTC
CDR3: CASSLREAEVFGYTF

D: -
V: TRBV9
J: TRBJ2-2
size: many
DNA: TGTGCCAGCAGCGACGCAGGGGAGCTGTTTTTT
CDR3: CASSDAGELFF

D: -
V: TRBV28
J: TRBJ1-2
size: many
DNA: TGTGCCAGCAGGCCTATAACCGTTAGGGGGTATAATGTCAACTATGGCTACACCTTC
CDR3: CASRPITVRGYNVNYGYTF

D: -
V: TRBV27
J: TRBJ1-1
size: many
DNA: TGTGCCAGCAGTTTTGGACACGGACAAGCTTTCTTT
CDR3: CASSFGHGQAFF

D: TRBD1
V: TRBV6-2/TRBV6-3
J: TRBJ2-7
size: many
DNA: TGTGCCAGCAGTTACTGGGGACAGGGCGCCGAGCAGTACTTC
CDR3: CASSYWGQGAEQYF

D: TRBD2
V: TRBV2
J: TRBJ2-7
size: many
DNA: TGTGCCAGCAAACCGACTAGCGGGAGCTACGAGCAGTACTTC
CDR3: CASKPTSGSYEQYF

D: -
V: TRBV5-1
J: TRBJ2-6
size: few
DNA: TGCGCCAGCGTCCAGGGGGGGACCCCTGGGGCCAACGTCCTGACTTTC
CDR3: CASVQGGTPGANVLTF

D: -
V: TRBV12-3/TRBV12-4
J: TRBJ1-2
size: few
DNA: TGTGCCAGCAGGCGGACAATTAACTATGGCTACACCTTC
CDR3: CASRRTINYGYTF

D: TRBD1
V: TRBV15
J: TRBJ2-7
size: many
DNA: TGTGCCACCAGCAGAAGGGCCAGGGGGCCCCACGAGCAGTACTTC
CDR3: CATSRRARGPHEQYF

D: -
V: TRBV28
J: TRBJ2-7
size: many
DNA: TGTGCCAGCGGGTGGGGCAGGGGCGTCGACGAGCAGTACTTC
CDR3: CASGWGRGVDEQYF